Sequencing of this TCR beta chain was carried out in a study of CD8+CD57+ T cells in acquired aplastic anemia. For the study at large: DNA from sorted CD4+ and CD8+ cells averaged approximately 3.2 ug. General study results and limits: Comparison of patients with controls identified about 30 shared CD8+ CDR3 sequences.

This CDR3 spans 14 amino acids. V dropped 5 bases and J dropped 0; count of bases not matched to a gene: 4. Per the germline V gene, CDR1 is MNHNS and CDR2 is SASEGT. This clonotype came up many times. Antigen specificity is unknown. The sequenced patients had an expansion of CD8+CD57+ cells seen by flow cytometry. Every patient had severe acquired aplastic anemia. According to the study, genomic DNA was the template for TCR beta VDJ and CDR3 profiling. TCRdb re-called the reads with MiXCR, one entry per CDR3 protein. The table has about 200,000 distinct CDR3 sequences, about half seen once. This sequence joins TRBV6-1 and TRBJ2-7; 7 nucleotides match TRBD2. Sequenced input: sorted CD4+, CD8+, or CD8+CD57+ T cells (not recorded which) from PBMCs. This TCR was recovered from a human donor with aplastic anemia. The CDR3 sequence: CASSWGGTSYEQYF. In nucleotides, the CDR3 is TGTGCCAGCAGTTGGGGGGGGACCTCCTACGAGCAGTACTTC.